This TCR beta chain emerged from a study of blood T cell repertoires in COVID-19. At the level of the study: PBMCs, B-cell-depleted T cells, or T cells were the source of the cDNA or gDNA that made up the material.

In terms of age and location, participants ranged from roughly 18 to 90 years and lived in 24 US areas. Recovered status applied to Cohort 3 donors who had two consecutive negative PCRs. It also applied to those with clearance or with symptom resolution. Unmatched junction bases numbered 4, after V lost 3 bases and J lost 5 bases. Germline values: CDR1 SGHDT, CDR2 YYEEEE. The CDR3 has 15 residues. How the authors handled the data: From reference gene primer amplification, estimates of nucleated cell counts were derived. Profiling relied on immunoSEQ multiplex PCR, and the TCRdb table lists in-frame clones only, not all of them. That table gives V, J and clone size, and the DNA gave D and trimming. The sample holds 190,000 or so clones, 84% seen once.

The sequencing sample was made of PBMCs or T cells enriched from blood (not recorded which). The chain uses TRBV5-6 and TRBJ2-3; 12 nucleotides match TRBD2. The source is a middle-aged man who had recovered from COVID-19. The CDR3 loop reads CASSSSGGAQDTQYF. CDR3 bases: TGTGCCAGCAGCTCTAGCGGGGGGGCACAAGATACGCAGTATTTT.